This T cell receptor beta chain was retrieved from a study of T cell responses to AZD1222 COVID-19 vaccine. Whole-study findings and limits: An increase in Spike-specific TCR breadth and depth was observed after two AZD1222 doses. Mostly white British, mostly female donors; authors suggested clonal diversity may be underestimated.

The assay was immunoSEQ multiplex PCR, and TCRdb's table has in-frame clones only and misses some. The sample records 120,000 or so clones, about nine tenths being singletons. With respect to this clone: Its target is not known.

This clonotype was sampled from an adult in good health. The sequencing here drew on peripheral blood, taken on day 0 of AZD1222 vaccination.

CDR3 amino acids: CASSASGARAEKLFF. CDR3 sequence (DNA): TGTGCCAGCAGTGCCTCTGGGGCGAGGGCTGAAAAACTGTTTTTT. This chain uses TRBV27 with TRBJ1-4, with a possible D match to TRBD1 (5 bases). V was clipped by 5 bases and J by 7 bases, with 17 bases between them. This CDR3 is built from 15 residues. CDR1 is MNHEY, CDR2 SMNVEV, per germline (reference sequence).